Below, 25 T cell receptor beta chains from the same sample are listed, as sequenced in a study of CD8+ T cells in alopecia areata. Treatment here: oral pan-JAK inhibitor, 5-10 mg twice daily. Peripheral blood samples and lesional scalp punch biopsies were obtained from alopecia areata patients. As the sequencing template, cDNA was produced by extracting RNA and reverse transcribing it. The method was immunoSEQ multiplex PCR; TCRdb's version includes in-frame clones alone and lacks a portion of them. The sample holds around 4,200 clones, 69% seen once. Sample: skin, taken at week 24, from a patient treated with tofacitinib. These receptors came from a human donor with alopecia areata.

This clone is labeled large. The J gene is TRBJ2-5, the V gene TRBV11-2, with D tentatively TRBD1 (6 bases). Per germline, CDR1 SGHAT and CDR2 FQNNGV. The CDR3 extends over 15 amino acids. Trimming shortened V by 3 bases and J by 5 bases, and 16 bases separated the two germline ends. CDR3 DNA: TGTGCCAGCAGCTTCGGTACAGGGCGGCGGGAGACCCAGTACTTC. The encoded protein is CASSFGTGRRETQYF.

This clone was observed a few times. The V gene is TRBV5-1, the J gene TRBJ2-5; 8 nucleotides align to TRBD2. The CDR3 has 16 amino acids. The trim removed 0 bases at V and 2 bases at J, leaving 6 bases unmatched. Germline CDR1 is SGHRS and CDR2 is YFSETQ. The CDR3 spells CASSLGGTSRQETQYF. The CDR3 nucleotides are TGCGCCAGCAGCTTGGGGGGGACTAGTCGTCAAGAGACCCAGTACTTC.

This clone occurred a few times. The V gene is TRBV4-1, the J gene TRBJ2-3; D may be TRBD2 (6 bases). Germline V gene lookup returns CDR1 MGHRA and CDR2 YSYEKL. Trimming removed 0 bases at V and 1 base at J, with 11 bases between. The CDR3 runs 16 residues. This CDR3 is CASSQDLQRGTDTQYF. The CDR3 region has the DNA TGCGCCAGCAGCCAAGATCTCCAGCGGGGCACAGATACGCAGTATTTT.

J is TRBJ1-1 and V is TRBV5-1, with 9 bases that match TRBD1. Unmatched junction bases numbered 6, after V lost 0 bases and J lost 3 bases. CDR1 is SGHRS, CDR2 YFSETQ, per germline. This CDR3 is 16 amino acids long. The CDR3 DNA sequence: TGCGCCAGCAGCTTGGGGAAGGGACAGGGCGACACTGAAGCTTTCTTT. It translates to CASSLGKGQGDTEAFF.

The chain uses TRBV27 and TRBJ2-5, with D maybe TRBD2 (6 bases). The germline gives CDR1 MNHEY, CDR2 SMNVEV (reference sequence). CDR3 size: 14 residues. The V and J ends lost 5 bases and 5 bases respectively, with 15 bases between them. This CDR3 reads CASSPLAAPETQYF. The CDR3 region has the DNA TGTGCCAGCAGTCCACTAGCCGCTCCCGAGACCCAGTACTTC.

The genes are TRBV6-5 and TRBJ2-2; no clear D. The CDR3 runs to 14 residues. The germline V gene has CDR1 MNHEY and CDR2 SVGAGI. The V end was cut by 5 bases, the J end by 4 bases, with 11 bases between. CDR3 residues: CASSPPPGTGELFF. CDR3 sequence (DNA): TGTGCCAGCAGTCCTCCTCCTGGCACCGGGGAGCTGTTTTTT.

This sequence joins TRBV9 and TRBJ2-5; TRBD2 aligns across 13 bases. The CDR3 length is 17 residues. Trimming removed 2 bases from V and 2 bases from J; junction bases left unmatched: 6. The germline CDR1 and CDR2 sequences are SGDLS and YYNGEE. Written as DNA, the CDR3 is TGTGCCAGCAGCGTCGGGACTAGCGGGGAGTATCAAGAGACCCAGTACTTC. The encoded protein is CASSVGTSGEYQETQYF. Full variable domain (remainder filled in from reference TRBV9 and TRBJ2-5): DSGVTQTPKHLITATGQRVTLRCSPRSGDLSVYWYQQSLDQGLQFLIQYYNGEERAKGNILERFSAQQFPDLHSELNLSSLELGDSALYFCASSVGTSGEYQETQYFGPGTRLLVL.

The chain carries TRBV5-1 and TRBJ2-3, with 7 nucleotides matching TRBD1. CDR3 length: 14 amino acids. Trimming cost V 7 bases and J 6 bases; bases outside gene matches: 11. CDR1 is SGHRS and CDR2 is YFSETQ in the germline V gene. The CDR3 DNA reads TGCGCCAGCCGGGACAGTTCCGGGCGGGATACGCAGTATTTT. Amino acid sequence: CASRDSSGRDTQYF. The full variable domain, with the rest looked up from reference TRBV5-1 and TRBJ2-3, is KAGVTQTPRYLIKTRGQQVTLSCSPISGHRSVSWYQQTPGQGLQFLFEYFSETQRNKGNFPGRFSGRQFSNSRSEMNVSTLELGDSALYLCASRDSSGRDTQYFGPGTRLTVL.

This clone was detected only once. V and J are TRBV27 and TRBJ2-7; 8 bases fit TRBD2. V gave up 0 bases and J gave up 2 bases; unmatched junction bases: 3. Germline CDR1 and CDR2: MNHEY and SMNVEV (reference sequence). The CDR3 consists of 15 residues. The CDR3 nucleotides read TGTGCCAGCAGTTTATCGGCAGCGGGAGCCTACGAGCAGTACTTC. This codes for CASSLSAAGAYEQYF.

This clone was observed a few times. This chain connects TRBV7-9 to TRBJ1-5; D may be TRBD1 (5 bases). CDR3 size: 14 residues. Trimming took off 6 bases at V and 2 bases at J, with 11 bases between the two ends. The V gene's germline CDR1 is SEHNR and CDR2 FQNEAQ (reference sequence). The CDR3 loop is CASSRGLGNQPQHF. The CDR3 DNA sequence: TGTGCCAGCAGTCGGGGGTTGGGCAATCAGCCCCAGCATTTT.

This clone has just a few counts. The chain's CDR3 is CASSPWTGVNNEQFF. CDR3 DNA: TGCGCCAGCAGCCCCTGGACAGGGGTTAACAATGAGCAGTTCTTC. The chain employs TRBV4-3 and TRBJ2-1; 9 bases fit TRBD1. Germline CDR1 and CDR2: LGHNA and YSLEER. J gave up 5 bases and V 4 bases, and 6 bases lay outside the gene matches. The CDR3 loop spans 15 amino acids.

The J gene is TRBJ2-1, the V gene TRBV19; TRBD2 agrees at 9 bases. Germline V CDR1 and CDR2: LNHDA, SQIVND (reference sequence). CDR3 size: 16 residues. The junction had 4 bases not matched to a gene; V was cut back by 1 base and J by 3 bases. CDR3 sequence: CASSIVWREGYNEQFF. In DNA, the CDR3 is TGTGCCAGTAGTATAGTTTGGCGGGAGGGCTACAATGAGCAGTTCTTC.

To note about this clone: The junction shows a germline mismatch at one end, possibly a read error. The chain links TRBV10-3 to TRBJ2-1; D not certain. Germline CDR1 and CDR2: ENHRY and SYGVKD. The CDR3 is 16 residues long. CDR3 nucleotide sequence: TGTGCCACCAGTGAGTCTCTCTTAAGCGCGGACAATGAGCAGTTCTTC. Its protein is CATSESLLSADNEQFF.

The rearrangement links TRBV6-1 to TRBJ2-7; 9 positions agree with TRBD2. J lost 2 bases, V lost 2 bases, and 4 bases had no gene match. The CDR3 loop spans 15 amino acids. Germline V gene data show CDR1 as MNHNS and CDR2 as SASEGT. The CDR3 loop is CASSESGRSTYEQYF. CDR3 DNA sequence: TGTGCCAGCAGTGAAAGCGGGAGGTCTACCTACGAGCAGTACTTC.

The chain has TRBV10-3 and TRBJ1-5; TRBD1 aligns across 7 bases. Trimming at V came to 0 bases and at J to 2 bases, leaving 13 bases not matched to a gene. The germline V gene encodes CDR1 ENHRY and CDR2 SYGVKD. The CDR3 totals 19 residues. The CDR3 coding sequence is TGTGCCATCAGTGAGTCGTTTTGGGACAGTGCCCTGCGCAATCAGCCCCAGCATTTT. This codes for CAISESFWDSALRNQPQHF.

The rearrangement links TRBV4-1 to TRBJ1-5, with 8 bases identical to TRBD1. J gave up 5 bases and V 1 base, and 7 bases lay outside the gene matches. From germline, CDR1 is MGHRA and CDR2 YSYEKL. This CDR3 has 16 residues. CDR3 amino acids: CASSQATGEYDQPQHF. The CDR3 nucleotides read TGCGCCAGCAGCCAAGCGACAGGGGAGTACGATCAGCCCCAGCATTTT.

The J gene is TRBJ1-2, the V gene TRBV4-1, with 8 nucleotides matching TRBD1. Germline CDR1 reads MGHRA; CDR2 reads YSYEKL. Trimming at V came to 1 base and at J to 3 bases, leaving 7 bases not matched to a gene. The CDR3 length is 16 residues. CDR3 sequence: CASSQGQGTDDYGYTF. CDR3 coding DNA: TGCGCCAGCAGCCAAGGACAGGGGACCGACGACTATGGCTACACCTTC.

The CDR3, as DNA: TGTGCCATCAGTGAGTCTTTTGGAGGGGCCGAGCAGTACTTC. This encodes CAISESFGGAEQYF. J is TRBJ2-7 and V is TRBV10-3; TRBD2 is a possible D gene (6 bases). The CDR3 totals 14 residues. Trimming took off 0 bases at V and 6 bases at J, with 12 bases between the two ends. Germline V gene data show CDR1 as ENHRY and CDR2 as SYGVKD.

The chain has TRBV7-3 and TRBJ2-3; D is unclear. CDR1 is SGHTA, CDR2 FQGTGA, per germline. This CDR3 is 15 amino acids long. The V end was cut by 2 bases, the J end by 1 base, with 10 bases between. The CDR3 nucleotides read TGTGCCAGCAGCTTAGGTGGGATCCGCACAGATACGCAGTATTTT. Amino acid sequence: CASSLGGIRTDTQYF.

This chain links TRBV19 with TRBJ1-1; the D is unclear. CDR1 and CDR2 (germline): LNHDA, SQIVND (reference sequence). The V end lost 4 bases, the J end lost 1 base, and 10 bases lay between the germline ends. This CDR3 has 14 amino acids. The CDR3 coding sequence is TGTGCCAGTAGTAACCGGGCGGCGAACACTGAAGCTTTCTTT. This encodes CASSNRAANTEAFF.

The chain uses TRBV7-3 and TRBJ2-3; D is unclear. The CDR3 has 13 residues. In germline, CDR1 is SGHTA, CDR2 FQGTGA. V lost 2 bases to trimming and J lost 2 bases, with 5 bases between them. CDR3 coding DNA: TGTGCCAGCAGCTTACCAGACACAGATACGCAGTATTTT. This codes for CASSLPDTDTQYF.

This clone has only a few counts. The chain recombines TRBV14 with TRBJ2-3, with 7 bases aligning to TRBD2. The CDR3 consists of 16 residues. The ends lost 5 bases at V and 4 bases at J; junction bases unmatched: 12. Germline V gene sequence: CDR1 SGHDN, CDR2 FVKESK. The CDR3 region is CASSSPWGRAPDTQYF. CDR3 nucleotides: TGTGCCAGCAGCAGCCCTTGGGGGAGGGCCCCAGATACGCAGTATTTT.

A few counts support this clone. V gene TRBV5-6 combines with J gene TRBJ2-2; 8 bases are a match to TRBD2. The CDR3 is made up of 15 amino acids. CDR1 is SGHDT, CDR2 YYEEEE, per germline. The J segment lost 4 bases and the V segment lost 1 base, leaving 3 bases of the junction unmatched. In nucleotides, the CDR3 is TGTGCCAGCAGCTTGACGGGGGGGCCCACCGGGGAGCTGTTTTTT. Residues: CASSLTGGPTGELFF. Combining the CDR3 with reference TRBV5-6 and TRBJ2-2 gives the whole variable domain DAGVTQSPTHLIKTRGQQVTLRCSPKSGHDTVSWYQQALGQGPQFIFQYYEEEERQRGNFPDRFSGHQFPNYSSELNVNALLLGDSALYLCASSLTGGPTGELFFGEGSRLTVL.

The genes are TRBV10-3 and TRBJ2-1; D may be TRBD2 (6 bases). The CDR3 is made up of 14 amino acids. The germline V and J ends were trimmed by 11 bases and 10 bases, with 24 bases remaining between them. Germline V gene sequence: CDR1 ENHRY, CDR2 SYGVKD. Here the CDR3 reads CAVTAMTSRGEQFF. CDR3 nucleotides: TGTGCCGTCACCGCTATGACTAGTCGGGGAGAGCAGTTCTTC.

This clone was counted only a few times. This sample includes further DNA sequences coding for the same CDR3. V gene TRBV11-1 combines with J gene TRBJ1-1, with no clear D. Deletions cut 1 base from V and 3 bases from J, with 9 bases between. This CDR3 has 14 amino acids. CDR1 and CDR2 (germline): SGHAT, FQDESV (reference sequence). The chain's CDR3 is CASSLVAGDTEAFF. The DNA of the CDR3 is TGTGCCAGCAGCTTAGTCGCGGGTGACACTGAAGCTTTCTTT.